This T cell receptor (beta chain) was retrieved from a study of cytomegalovirus exposure and HLA in healthy donors. General study findings and limits: Associated with HLA alleles at 0.05 false discovery rate in a later analysis were over 15,000 TCR beta sequences. It was only CMV serostatus that was available as immune exposure information.

From germline, CDR1 is SGHDT and CDR2 YYEEEE. The CDR3 is 17 residues long. V lost 4 bases, J lost 0 bases, and 13 bases stayed unmatched. Of note for this clone: Its antigen is not known.

The PCR had 60 Vbeta and 13 Jbeta primers. Method: immunoSEQ multiplex PCR; TCRdb's copy keeps in-frame clones and lacks some. The sample shows roughly 100,000 clones, over 65% of them seen only once. This clonotype originated in a man aged 40-49 years in good health and CMV-seronegative. V is TRBV5-6 and J is TRBJ2-7, with TRBD2 matching 7 bases. Sequences were obtained from PBMCs. The CDR3 DNA follows: TGTGCCAGCAGCATGGGGGGAGGGCAAGGAAGCTCCTACGAGCAGTACTTC. Translated: CASSMGGGQGSSYEQYF.